This is a list of T cell receptor beta chains from one sample in a study of identical twins. TCRdb independently ran MiXCR on the 5' RACE reads; one entry per CDR3 protein. The sample holds 200,000 to 300,000 distinct CDR3 sequences, over 9.5% seen once. These data also featured in a second study, about yellow fever vaccine responses in identical twins.

The specimen sequenced was memory (CD45RO+) T cells sorted from blood. Every receptor here comes from a woman aged 18-29 years in good health. Each CDR3 is given with its conserved first and last residue. The D gene is left open where the match is weak. Size tells how often a clone was seen (once, few, many) or the class of an expanded clone, and some rows leave it out.

d_call j_call v_call clone_size cdr3_nt cdr3_aa
TRBD2 TRBJ2-7 TRBV12-3/TRBV12-4 many TGTGCCAGCAGTTTCGGTAGCGGGGGGTTGGTCATTGGCTACGAGCAGTACTTC CASSFGSGGLVIGYEQYF
NA TRBJ2-2 TRBV7-9 many TGTGCCAGCAGCTTAGGGTCCGGGGAGCTGTTTTTT CASSLGSGELFF
NA TRBJ2-5 TRBV11-2 NA TGTGCCAGCAGCCCACAACCCTGGGGGGAGACCCAGTACTTC CASSPQPWGETQYF
NA TRBJ2-2 TRBV20-1 few TGCAGTGCTAGAGATCCGGCAGGGTGGAACACCGGGGAGCTGTTTTTT CSARDPAGWNTGELFF
NA TRBJ2-1 TRBV12-5 few TGTGCTAGTGGTTTGGTCCACCTTGGGACACCTCCCTACAATGAGCAGTTCTTC CASGLVHLGTPPYNEQFF
NA TRBJ2-1 TRBV6-1 few TGTGCCAGCAGCCTCGGCCAGGGCCTGACCTACAATGAGCAGTTCTTC CASSLGQGLTYNEQFF
NA TRBJ2-1 TRBV30 once TGTGCGGGGGAAGGAGCGAGGGATGAGCAGTTCTTC CAGEGARDEQFF
TRBD1 TRBJ2-3 TRBV3-1 NA TGTGCCAGCTGCCAAGAATTCCGACAGGGGGGCACAGATACGCAGTATTTT CASCQEFRQGGTDTQYF
NA TRBJ1-1 TRBV15 few TGTGCCACCAGCCCCGACGGAGGCACTGAAGCTTTCTTT CATSPDGGTEAFF
NA TRBJ2-4 TRBV9 few TGTGCCAGCAGCAAAGGGCAAGCCAAAAACATTCAGTACTTC CASSKGQAKNIQYF
NA TRBJ2-4 TRBV7-9 NA TGTGCCAGCAGCTCTCCGGACGGATTAGCCAAAAACATTCAGTACTTC CASSSPDGLAKNIQYF